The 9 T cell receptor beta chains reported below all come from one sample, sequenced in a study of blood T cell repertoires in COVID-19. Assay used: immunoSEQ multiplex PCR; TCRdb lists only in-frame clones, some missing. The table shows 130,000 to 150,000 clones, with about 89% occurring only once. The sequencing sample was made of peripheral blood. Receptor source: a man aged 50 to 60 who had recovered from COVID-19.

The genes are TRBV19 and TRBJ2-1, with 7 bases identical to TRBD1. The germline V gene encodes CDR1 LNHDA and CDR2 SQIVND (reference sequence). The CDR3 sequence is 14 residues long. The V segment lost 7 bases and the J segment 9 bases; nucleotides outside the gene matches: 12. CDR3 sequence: CASKIRKGAGEQFF. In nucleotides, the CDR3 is TGTGCCAGTAAGATCCGAAAGGGGGCAGGTGAGCAGTTCTTC.

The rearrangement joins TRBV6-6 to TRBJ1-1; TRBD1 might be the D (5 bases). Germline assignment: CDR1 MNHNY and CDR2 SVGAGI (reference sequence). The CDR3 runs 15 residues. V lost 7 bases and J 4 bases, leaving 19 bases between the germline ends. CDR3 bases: TGTGCCAGCACCTCGACCCAGGGATTAGTCACTGAAGCTTTCTTT. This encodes CASTSTQGLVTEAFF.

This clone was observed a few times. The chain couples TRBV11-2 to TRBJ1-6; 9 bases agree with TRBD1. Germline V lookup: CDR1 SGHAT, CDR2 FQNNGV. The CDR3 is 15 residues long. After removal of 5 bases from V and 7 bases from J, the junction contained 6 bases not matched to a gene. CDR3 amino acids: CASSRDRVGNSPLHF. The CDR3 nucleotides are TGTGCCAGCAGCCGGGACAGGGTGGGGAATTCACCCCTCCACTTT.

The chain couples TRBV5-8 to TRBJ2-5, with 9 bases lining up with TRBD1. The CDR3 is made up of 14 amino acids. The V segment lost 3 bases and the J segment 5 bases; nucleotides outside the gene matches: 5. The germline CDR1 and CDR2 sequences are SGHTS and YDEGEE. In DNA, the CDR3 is TGTGCCAGCAGCTCCTGGACAGGGGACGAGACCCAGTACTTC. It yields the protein CASSSWTGDETQYF.

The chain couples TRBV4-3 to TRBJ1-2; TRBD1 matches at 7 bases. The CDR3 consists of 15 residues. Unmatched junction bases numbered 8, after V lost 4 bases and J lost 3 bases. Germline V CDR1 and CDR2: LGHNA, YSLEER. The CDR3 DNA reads TGCGCCAGCAGCCGATCGATACAGGGGCACTATGGCTACACCTTC. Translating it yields CASSRSIQGHYGYTF.

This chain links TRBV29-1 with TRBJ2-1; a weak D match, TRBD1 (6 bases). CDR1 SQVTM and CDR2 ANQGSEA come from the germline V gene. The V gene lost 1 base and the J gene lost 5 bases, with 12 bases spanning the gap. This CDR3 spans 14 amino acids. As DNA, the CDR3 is TGCAGCGTTGAAGGCAGGGGTATGGACAATGAGCAGTTCTTC. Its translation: CSVEGRGMDNEQFF.

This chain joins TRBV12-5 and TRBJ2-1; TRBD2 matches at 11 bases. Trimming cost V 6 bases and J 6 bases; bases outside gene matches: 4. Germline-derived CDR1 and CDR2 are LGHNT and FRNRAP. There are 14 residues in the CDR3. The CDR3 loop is CASGTSGGRNEQFF. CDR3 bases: TGTGCTAGTGGAACTAGCGGGGGCCGCAATGAGCAGTTCTTC.

CDR3 nucleotides: TGTGCCAGCAGCCAAGCTATAGGCGGTAACACTGAAGCTTTCTTT. This codes for CASSQAIGGNTEAFF. The V call is TRBV14, the J call TRBJ1-1; D remains unclear. CDR3 length: 15 amino acids. Trimming cost V 1 base and J 2 bases, with 11 bases left between them. Germline CDR1 is SGHDN and CDR2 is FVKESK.

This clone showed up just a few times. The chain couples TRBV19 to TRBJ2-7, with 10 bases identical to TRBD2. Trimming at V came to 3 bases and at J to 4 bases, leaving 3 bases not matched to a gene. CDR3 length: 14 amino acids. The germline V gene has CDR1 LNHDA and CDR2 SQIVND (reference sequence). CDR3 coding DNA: TGTGCCAGTAGTATTGCGGGACTAGCGTACGAGCAGTACTTC. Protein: CASSIAGLAYEQYF. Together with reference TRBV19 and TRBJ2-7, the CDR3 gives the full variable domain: DGGITQSPKYLFRKEGQNVTLSCEQNLNHDAMYWYRQDPGQGLRLIYYSQIVNDFQKGDIAEGYSVSREKKESFPLTVTSAQKNPTAFYLCASSIAGLAYEQYFGPGTRLTVT.